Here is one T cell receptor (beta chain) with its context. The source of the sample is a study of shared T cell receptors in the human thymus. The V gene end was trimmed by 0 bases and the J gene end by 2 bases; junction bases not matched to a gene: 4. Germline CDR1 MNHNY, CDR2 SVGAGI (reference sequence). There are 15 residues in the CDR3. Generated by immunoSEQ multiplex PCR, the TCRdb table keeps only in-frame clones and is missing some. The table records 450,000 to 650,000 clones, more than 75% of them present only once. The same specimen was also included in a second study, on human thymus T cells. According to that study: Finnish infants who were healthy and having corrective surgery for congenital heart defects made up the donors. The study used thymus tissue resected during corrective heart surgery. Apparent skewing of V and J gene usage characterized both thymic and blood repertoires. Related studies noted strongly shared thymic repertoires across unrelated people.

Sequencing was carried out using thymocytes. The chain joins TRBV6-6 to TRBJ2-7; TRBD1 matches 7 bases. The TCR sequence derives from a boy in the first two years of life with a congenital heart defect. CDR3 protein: CASSYSRDRPYEQYF. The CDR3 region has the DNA TGTGCCAGCAGTTACTCCCGGGACAGACCCTACGAGCAGTACTTC.